Following are 15 T cell receptor beta chains from one sample sequenced in a study of T cell responses to AZD1222 COVID-19 vaccine. Only in-frame clones appear in the TCRdb table, and some are missing; sequencing was by immunoSEQ multiplex PCR. Of about 130,000 clones listed, 87% are singletons. The material sequenced was peripheral blood, taken on day 0 of AZD1222 vaccination. The receptors shown here come from an adult in good health.

This chain links TRBV5-8 with TRBJ1-2; maybe TRBD1 (5 bases). Germline V gives CDR1 SGHTS, CDR2 YDEGEE. The CDR3 sequence is 17 residues long. Trimming took 4 bases from V and 7 from J, leaving 26 bases between them. The CDR3: CASSPQFGQSRRSGYTF. The CDR3 DNA reads TGTGCCAGCAGCCCACAGTTCGGACAATCCCGTCGTAGTGGCTACACCTTC.

The V call is TRBV4-2, the J call TRBJ2-7; 10 nucleotides align to TRBD2. In germline, CDR1 is LGHNA, CDR2 YNFKEQ. J was trimmed by 0 bases and V by 1 base; bases with no gene match: 9. The CDR3 is 18 residues long. CDR3 bases: TGTGCCAGCAGCCAAGTTGGTTTCCTAGCGGGGGCCTCCTACGAGCAGTACTTC. Translated: CASSQVGFLAGASYEQYF.

The chain recombines TRBV18 with TRBJ2-7; unclear D gene. CDR3 length equals 15 residues. V was clipped by 3 bases and J by 1 base, with 13 bases between them. Germline-derived CDR1 and CDR2 are KGHSH and LQKENI. CDR3 loop: CASSPPSKASYEQYF. The CDR3 DNA reads TGTGCCAGCTCACCCCCATCGAAGGCGTCCTACGAGCAGTACTTC.

This rearrangement joins TRBV11-2 to TRBJ1-5, with 10 bases aligning to TRBD1. This CDR3 spans 16 amino acids. Germline V CDR1 and CDR2: SGHAT, FQNNGV. V shed 1 base, J shed 7 bases, and the junction held 7 bases outside the gene matches. Here the CDR3 reads CASSLASTGGEQPQHF. The CDR3 DNA follows: TGTGCCAGCAGCTTAGCCTCGACAGGGGGCGAACAGCCCCAGCATTTT.

The chain employs TRBV5-1 and TRBJ2-1; D gene ambiguous. Germline V CDR1 and CDR2: SGHRS, YFSETQ. The CDR3 loop spans 14 amino acids. V dropped 0 bases and J dropped 6 bases, with 10 bases sitting between them. The CDR3 reads CASSLGSQTNEQFF. Here the CDR3 DNA reads TGCGCCAGCAGCTTGGGAAGTCAGACCAATGAGCAGTTCTTC.

The J gene is TRBJ1-4, the V gene TRBV6-5, with D possibly matching TRBD1 (5 bases). This CDR3 spans 15 amino acids. V was clipped by 6 bases and J by 3 bases, with 14 bases between them. Germline CDR1 is MNHEY and CDR2 is SVGAGI. The CDR3, as DNA: TGTGCCAGCAGCGGGGCGGGGATACCTAATGAAAAACTGTTTTTT. It codes for CASSGAGIPNEKLFF.

The gene calls are TRBV28 and TRBJ1-3; D not resolved. The CDR3 runs 17 residues. CDR1 is MDHEN, CDR2 SYDVKM, per germline. V was pared by 5 bases and J by 0 bases, with 17 bases between. Here the CDR3 reads CASSDSNAVLSGNTIYF. CDR3 nucleotide sequence: TGTGCCAGCAGTGATTCTAACGCGGTTCTCTCTGGAAACACCATATATTTT.

This CDR3 is CASSLQNQPQHF. The CDR3 nucleotides are TGTGCCAGCAGTTTACAGAATCAGCCCCAGCATTTT. J is TRBJ1-5 and V is TRBV12-3 or TRBV12-4; D is undetermined. The V end was cut by 2 bases, the J end by 4 bases, with 3 bases between. The CDR3 totals 12 residues.

The V call is TRBV6-6, the J call TRBJ2-5; D may be TRBD1 (5 bases). The V end was cut by 6 bases, the J end by 2 bases, with 16 bases between. Looked up from germline, CDR1 is MNHNY and CDR2 is SVGAGI (reference sequence). This CDR3 spans 15 amino acids. CDR3 region: CASSLYRQIQETQYF. The CDR3 bases are TGTGCCAGCAGCTTGTATAGACAGATTCAAGAGACCCAGTACTTC.

The rearrangement uses TRBV6-5 and TRBJ1-3; D call uncertain. The germline gives CDR1 MNHEY, CDR2 SVGAGI. V lost 0 bases and J 3 bases, leaving 9 bases between the germline ends. The CDR3 spans 15 residues. CDR3 residues: CASSYSYRDGNTIYF. As DNA, the CDR3 is TGTGCCAGCAGTTACTCGTACAGAGATGGAAACACCATATATTTT.

V is TRBV2 and J is TRBJ1-5; D may be TRBD1 (6 bases). The V end lost 4 bases, the J end lost 7 bases, and 8 bases lay between the germline ends. From germline, CDR1 is SNHLY and CDR2 FYNNEI. The CDR3 consists of 12 residues. This chain's CDR3 is CASSGRGQPQHF. The CDR3 bases are TGTGCCAGCAGTGGGAGGGGGCAGCCCCAGCATTTT.

This chain connects TRBV7-9 to TRBJ1-1; D possibly corresponds to TRBD1 (5 bases). The V end was cut by 5 bases, the J end by 3 bases, with 13 bases between. The germline V gene has CDR1 SEHNR and CDR2 FQNEAQ (reference sequence). The CDR3 consists of 14 residues. In DNA form, the CDR3 reads TGTGCCAGCAGCCCCGGGGGGTGGGACACTGAAGCTTTCTTT. It specifies CASSPGGWDTEAFF.

The chain joins TRBV30 to TRBJ1-3; D is unresolved. The CDR3 length is 13 residues. V shed 5 bases and J shed 1 base, with 9 bases lying between them. The V gene's germline CDR1 is GTSNPN and CDR2 SVGIG (reference sequence). The CDR3 DNA follows: TGTGCCTGGGTGTTATGGTCTGGAAACACCATATATTTT. As protein: CAWVLWSGNTIYF.

V and J are TRBV7-8 and TRBJ1-1; D gene uncertain. V was cut by 2 bases and J by 3 bases, with 19 bases left in between. CDR1 is SGHVS, CDR2 FQNEAQ, per germline. CDR3 length equals 17 residues. The CDR3: CASSLNRIFGGDTEAFF. The CDR3 bases are TGTGCCAGCAGCTTAAACCGCATATTCGGTGGCGACACTGAAGCTTTCTTT.

V usage is TRBV30 and J usage is TRBJ1-2; D possibly corresponds to TRBD1 (5 bases). This CDR3 contains 11 residues. Germline CDR1 and CDR2: GTSNPN and SVGIG (reference sequence). Trimming took 1 base from V and 5 from J, leaving 5 bases between them. CDR3 residues: CAWSGGYGYTF. As DNA, the CDR3 is TGTGCCTGGAGTGGGGGGTATGGCTACACCTTC.